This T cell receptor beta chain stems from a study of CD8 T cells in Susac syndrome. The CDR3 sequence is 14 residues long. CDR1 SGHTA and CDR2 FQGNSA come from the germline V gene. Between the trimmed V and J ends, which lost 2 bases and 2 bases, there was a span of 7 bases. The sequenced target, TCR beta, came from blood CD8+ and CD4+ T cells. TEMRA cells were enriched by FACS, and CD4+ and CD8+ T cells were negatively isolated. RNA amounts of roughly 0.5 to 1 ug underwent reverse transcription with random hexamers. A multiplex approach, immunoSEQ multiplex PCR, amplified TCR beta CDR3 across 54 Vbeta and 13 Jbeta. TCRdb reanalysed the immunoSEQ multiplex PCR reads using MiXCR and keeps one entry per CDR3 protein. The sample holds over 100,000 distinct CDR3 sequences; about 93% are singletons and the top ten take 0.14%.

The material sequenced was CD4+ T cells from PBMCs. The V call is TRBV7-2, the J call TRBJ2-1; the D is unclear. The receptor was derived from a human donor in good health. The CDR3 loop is CASSLLQPYNEQFF. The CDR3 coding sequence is TGTGCCAGCAGCTTACTACAACCCTACAATGAGCAGTTCTTC.